This TCR beta chain was captured by sequencing in a study of shared clonotypes between healthy human individuals. Notes on the study in general: Large sequencing depth failed to make sorted-subset sequencing complete, rarefaction showed.

Sequenced by immunoSEQ multiplex PCR; TCRdb stores in-frame clones only, minus some. The sample has around 610,000 clones; about 96% are singletons. Germline assignment: CDR1 SGDLS and CDR2 YYNGEE. The CDR3 contains 13 residues. Trimming took off 4 bases at V and 3 bases at J, with 9 bases between the two ends. A remark on this clone: Its antigen is unidentified.

The naive CD8 subset, CD45RO-negative cells positively selected for CCR7, excluded terminally differentiated effector memory CD45RA+ cells. The sample consisted of naive CD8+ T cells sorted from blood. The chain combines TRBV9 with TRBJ2-3; D may be TRBD1 (5 bases). The sequence was collected from a woman aged 25-40 years in good health. In DNA, the CDR3 is TGTGCCAGCAGCAGGGGCCTTACAGATACGCAGTATTTT. This encodes CASSRGLTDTQYF.